This T cell receptor beta chain was sequenced for a study of T cell responses to AZD1222 COVID-19 vaccine. Study results and limitations: Close to half of all spike-specific TCRs reportedly target regions of the variants that are unmutated. Breadth and depth of Spike-specific TCRs rose after two AZD1222 doses. Clonal diversity may have been underestimated in mostly white British donors.

This clone was recorded at least ten times. Its target is unknown. Clones were read by immunoSEQ multiplex PCR, and TCRdb kept only the in-frame ones, dropping some. This table holds approximately 150,000 clones, roughly 88% found once. Trimming cost V 3 bases and J 0 bases, with 3 bases left between them. The CDR3 is 13 amino acids. Sequenced material: peripheral blood, taken on day 0 of MenACWY control vaccination. The chain uses TRBV12-3 or TRBV12-4 and TRBJ1-3; D gene uncertain. This TCR was sampled from an adult in good health. CDR3 loop: CASSFSSGNTIYF. In nucleotides, the CDR3 is TGTGCCAGCAGTTTTAGCTCTGGAAACACCATATATTTT.